This is a list of T cell receptor beta chains from one sample in a study of blood T cell repertoires in COVID-19. The data were produced by immunoSEQ multiplex PCR, yet TCRdb's version contains in-frame clones alone and is incomplete. This table holds around 140,000 clones, 75% to 90% found once. Sequences were obtained from peripheral blood. Receptor source: a man aged 45-65 years with active COVID-19. The CDR3 runs from the conserved cysteine through the conserved F or W. Some rows have no size entry. The others give once, few or many, or a class for an expanded clone.

>-|TRBV7-2
CASSFFGGASGGLETQYF
>-|TRBV30
CAWSRDRGGGYTF
>few|TRBV7-9
CASSLTGAGELFF
>-|TRBV19
CASTRGPGQGYSQPQHF
>-|TRBV7-2
CASSRGTLLAKNIQYF
>-|TRBV2
CASSDNTDTQYF
>-|TRBV7-9
CASSLTGLEAFF
>-|TRBV3-1/TRBV3-2
CASSTRGRETQYF
>-|TRBV3-1/TRBV3-2
CASSQTGNTEAFF
>-|TRBV9
CASSVGGTGFQWSGELFF
>-|TRBV10-3
CAISDWTSPPSNEQFF
>-|TRBV5-4
CASSLSLAGAGEQYF
>-|TRBV23-1
CASSPRDRDSVLLHYMNQPQHF
>-|TRBV20-1
CSASYRGYEQYF
>-|TRBV30
CAWSDRDRGSEKLFF
>-|TRBV4-1
CASSQGAGKTYEQYF
>-|TRBV9
CASSVSGTGLYGYTF
>-|TRBV30
CAWSEGGAQYF
>-|TRBV6-5
CASRIGTSGLTGHTF
>-|TRBV11-2
CASSLVRGPGTGRTEAFF
>-|TRBV6-5
CASSYSQQTDEQYF
>once|TRBV7-2
CASSLGGGQGSGYTF
>-|TRBV20-1
CSAGQGNIQYF
>-|TRBV18
CASSRAGHNEQFF
>-|TRBV3-1/TRBV3-2
CASSQIYSPYEQYF
>-|TRBV11-2
CASSLRQGGEKLFF
>once|TRBV14
CASSSRTSGGTEQFF
>-|TRBV5-1
CASSLGLAALDTQYF
>-|TRBV25-1
CASSEYNGNTEAFF
>-|TRBV3-1/TRBV3-2
CASSRLNRGNTEAFF
>-|TRBV6-2/TRBV6-3
CASSYASKQYF
>-|TRBV5-4
CASRRDGHYEQYF
>-|TRBV7-9
CASSHRVTSYEQYF
>-|TRBV19
CASSLTIAGGPYNEQFF
>-|TRBV9
CASSVAPTGRQETQYF
>few|TRBV7-9
CAIPTGEISGNTIYF
>-|TRBV19
CACSGRAAQPQHF
>once|TRBV6-1
CASSESYRTGGSPLHF
>once|TRBV7-9
CASSPTGGGEKLFF
>once|TRBV30
CAWSEAAGSPLHF